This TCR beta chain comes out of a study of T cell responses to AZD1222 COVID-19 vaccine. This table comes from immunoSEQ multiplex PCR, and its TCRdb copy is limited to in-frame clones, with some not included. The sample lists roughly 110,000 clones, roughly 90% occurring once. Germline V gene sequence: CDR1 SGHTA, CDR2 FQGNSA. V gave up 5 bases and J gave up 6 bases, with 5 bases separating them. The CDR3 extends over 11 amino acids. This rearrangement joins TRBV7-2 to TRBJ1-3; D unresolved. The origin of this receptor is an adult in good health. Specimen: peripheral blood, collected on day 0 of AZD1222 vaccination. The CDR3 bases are TGTGCCAGCAGCCGGGTAAACACCATATATTTT. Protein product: CASSRVNTIYF.